Listed below are T cell receptor beta chains from one sample, sequenced in a study of OX40 agonist ivuxolimab in advanced cancers. This table comes from immunoSEQ multiplex PCR, and its TCRdb copy is limited to in-frame clones, with some not included. The sample lists around 55,000 clones; about 88% were seen once. The sample was CD4+ or CD8+ T cells sorted from blood, taken in a trial of the OX40 agonist ivuxolimab. Receptors originate from an adult with an advanced solid tumor such as melanoma, head and neck, liver or kidney cancer. The CDR3 runs from the conserved cysteine through the conserved F or W. A D gene is named only where the DNA matches it firmly. Clone sizes are given selectively: once, few, many, or a class where the clone is expanded.

D,J,size,V,CDR3,DNA
TRBD2,TRBJ2-1,once,TRBV7-3,CASSRYPHLAGEFNNEQFF,TGTGCCAGCAGCCGTTATCCCCATCTAGCGGGAGAATTCAACAATGAGCAGTTCTTC
NA,TRBJ1-5,NA,TRBV1,CTSSQVRKGPRGNQPQHF,TGCACCAGCAGCCAAGTTCGGAAGGGACCACGGGGCAATCAGCCCCAGCATTTT
NA,TRBJ2-3,NA,TRBV2,CASSAHLDDHTQYF,TGTGCCAGCAGCGCCCACTTGGACGATCATACGCAGTATTTT
NA,TRBJ2-6,NA,TRBV27,CASSFEGPNVLTF,TGTGCCAGCAGTTTTGAGGGTCCCAACGTCCTGACTTTC
TRBD2,TRBJ2-5,NA,TRBV7-2,CASSFLAGGTEETQYF,TGTGCCAGCAGCTTTCTAGCGGGAGGGACGGAAGAGACCCAGTACTTC
NA,TRBJ2-1,NA,TRBV7-6,CASSLGGRQSYNEQFF,TGTGCCAGCAGCTTAGGAGGGCGCCAATCCTACAATGAGCAGTTCTTC
NA,TRBJ1-2,NA,TRBV5-6,CASSLGYRAGTSHGYTF,TGTGCCAGCAGCTTGGGATATAGGGCGGGGACGTCTCATGGCTACACCTTC
TRBD2,TRBJ2-1,NA,TRBV9,CASSVGGGRVNEQFF,TGTGCCAGCAGCGTAGGTGGCGGGAGAGTCAATGAGCAGTTCTTC
NA,TRBJ1-5,NA,TRBV7-9,CASSLGTGQSNQPQHF,TGTGCCAGCAGCTTAGGAACGGGACAAAGCAATCAGCCCCAGCATTTT
NA,TRBJ1-1,NA,TRBV10-3,CAISESVGGEKNTEAFF,TGTGCCATCAGTGAGTCGGTCGGGGGGGAAAAGAACACTGAAGCTTTCTTT
NA,TRBJ2-1,NA,TRBV7-9,CATTSGLYNEQFF,TGTGCCACCACGAGCGGCCTATACAATGAGCAGTTCTTC
NA,TRBJ2-2,NA,TRBV11-2,CASSFVAGGANTGELFF,NA
NA,TRBJ2-1,NA,TRBV9,CASSVNFHNEQFF,TGTGCCAGCAGCGTAAACTTCCACAATGAGCAGTTCTTC
NA,TRBJ1-3,NA,TRBV19,CASSPTQGSGNTIYF,TGTGCCAGTAGTCCTACGCAGGGTAGTGGAAACACCATATATTTT
TRBD1,TRBJ2-2,NA,TRBV7-9,CASSGQGMELFF,TGTGCCAGCAGCGGACAGGGGATGGAGCTGTTTTTT
TRBD1,TRBJ1-2,NA,TRBV14,CASSQGSGGAYGYTF,TGTGCCAGCAGCCAAGGGTCAGGGGGCGCCTATGGCTACACCTTC
NA,TRBJ2-7,NA,TRBV5-1,CASSFELSSYEQYF,TGCGCCAGCAGCTTTGAGCTTAGCTCCTACGAGCAGTACTTC
TRBD2,TRBJ2-7,NA,TRBV27,CASSLVGRAYEQYF,TGTGCCAGCAGTTTGGTAGGGAGGGCCTACGAGCAGTACTTC
NA,TRBJ2-3,NA,TRBV2,CASSEPRTGFGTDTQYF,TGTGCCAGCAGTGAACCCCGAACAGGGTTCGGCACAGATACGCAGTATTTT
NA,TRBJ2-7,NA,TRBV10-3,CAISVDTYEQYF,TGTGCCATCAGTGTGGACACCTACGAGCAGTACTTC
NA,TRBJ1-1,NA,TRBV6-6,CASSFGARTEAFF,TGTGCCAGCAGTTTTGGGGCGCGGACTGAAGCTTTCTTT
NA,TRBJ2-1,once,TRBV7-9,CASSPSATYNEQFF,TGTGCCAGCAGCCCCTCCGCAACATACAATGAGCAGTTCTTC
NA,TRBJ2-1,NA,TRBV5-1,CASGRSPNNEQFF,TGCGCCAGCGGAAGGAGTCCAAACAATGAGCAGTTCTTC
NA,TRBJ1-2,NA,TRBV28,CASSLWVTGTKSGYTF,TGTGCCAGCAGTTTATGGGTTACCGGGACAAAAAGCGGCTACACCTTC
TRBD2,TRBJ2-1,once,TRBV13,CASSLEVGRTSGRYEQFF,TGTGCCAGCAGCTTAGAAGTAGGTCGGACTAGCGGGAGGTATGAGCAGTTCTTC
NA,TRBJ2-7,NA,TRBV25-1,CASRGVRENEQYF,TGTGCCAGCAGGGGGGTACGGGAAAACGAGCAGTACTTC
TRBD2,TRBJ2-1,NA,TRBV27,CASRSGLAGGNEQFF,TGTGCCAGCAGATCCGGACTAGCGGGAGGGAATGAGCAGTTCTTC
TRBD2,TRBJ2-2,NA,TRBV7-2,CASSPRLARNTGELFF,TGTGCCAGCAGCCCCAGACTAGCGCGGAACACCGGGGAGCTGTTTTTT
TRBD2,TRBJ2-1,once,TRBV7-9,CASLKGSGTDLASYNEQFF,TGTGCCAGCCTCAAAGGGAGCGGGACTGACCTTGCCTCCTACAATGAGCAGTTCTTC
NA,TRBJ1-2,NA,TRBV6-1,CASSDLGSNYGYTF,TGTGCCAGCAGTGATCTCGGCTCTAACTATGGCTACACCTTC
TRBD2,TRBJ2-1,NA,TRBV19,CASSNKASGGSYNEQFF,TGTGCCAGTAGTAATAAGGCTAGCGGGGGGTCCTACAATGAGCAGTTCTTC
NA,TRBJ2-1,few,TRBV7-7,CASSTGGASEQFF,TGTGCCAGCAGCACAGGTGGCGCGTCCGAGCAGTTCTTC
TRBD1,TRBJ1-5,NA,TRBV19,CASSMGDRVNQPQHF,TGTGCCAGTAGTATGGGAGACAGGGTTAATCAGCCCCAGCATTTT
NA,TRBJ2-4,once,TRBV6-6,CASGWARETKNIQYF,TGTGCCAGCGGGTGGGCCAGGGAGACCAAAAACATTCAGTACTTC
NA,TRBJ2-3,NA,TRBV14,CASSQDWRTPQYF,TGTGCCAGCAGCCAAGATTGGCGGACGCCGCAGTATTTT
TRBD1,TRBJ2-7,NA,TRBV28,CASSRGTVITYEQYF,TGTGCCAGCAGCCGAGGGACAGTCATTACCTACGAGCAGTACTTC
NA,TRBJ1-2,NA,TRBV28,CASSLIHGGYTF,TGTGCCAGCAGTTTAATACACGGTGGCTACACCTTC
NA,TRBJ1-1,NA,TRBV9,CASSPAGVGTEAFF,TGTGCCAGCAGCCCAGCAGGGGTCGGCACTGAAGCTTTCTTT
TRBD2,TRBJ2-1,NA,TRBV11-2,CASSRSGRARDEQFF,TGTGCCAGCAGCCGTAGCGGGAGGGCCAGGGATGAGCAGTTCTTC
NA,TRBJ1-1,NA,TRBV5-6,CASSLDRNTEAFF,TGTGCCAGCAGCTTGGACCGGAACACTGAAGCTTTCTTT
NA,TRBJ2-1,NA,TRBV2,CASRRGREHSYNEQFF,TGTGCCAGCAGGAGGGGGCGGGAACACAGCTACAATGAGCAGTTCTTC
NA,TRBJ1-1,NA,TRBV6-1,CASRANRYTEAFF,TGTGCCAGCAGGGCCAACAGGTACACTGAAGCTTTCTTT
TRBD2,TRBJ2-1,NA,TRBV9,CASSVGLGGTSGNEQFF,TGTGCCAGCAGCGTAGGGCTTGGGGGGACTAGCGGTAATGAGCAGTTCTTC
TRBD1,TRBJ2-7,NA,TRBV11-2,CASSLWTGTRVYEQYF,TGTGCCAGCAGCTTATGGACAGGGACACGGGTCTACGAGCAGTACTTC
NA,TRBJ1-3,NA,TRBV9,CASSKSGGLGNTIYF,TGTGCCAGCAGCAAGAGCGGTGGACTGGGAAACACCATATATTTT
NA,TRBJ2-1,NA,TRBV9,CASSPGASPSYNEQFF,TGTGCCAGCAGCCCGGGGGCCAGTCCTTCCTACAATGAGCAGTTCTTC
NA,TRBJ2-3,NA,TRBV9,CASSVGAGSTDTQYF,TGTGCCAGCAGCGTAGGAGCGGGTAGCACAGATACGCAGTATTTT
TRBD1,TRBJ2-7,NA,TRBV19,CASSITGASYEQYF,TGTGCCAGTAGTATAACAGGGGCCTCCTACGAGCAGTACTTC
NA,TRBJ2-7,once,TRBV6-5,CASSYSGRHSYEQYF,TGTGCCAGCAGTTACTCGGGGCGACACTCCTACGAGCAGTACTTC
NA,TRBJ2-5,NA,TRBV27,CAAGFPQETQYF,TGTGCCGCCGGGTTTCCCCAAGAGACCCAGTACTTC
NA,TRBJ2-2,NA,TRBV27,CASSFSAGELFF,TGTGCCAGCAGTTTCAGCGCCGGGGAGCTGTTTTTT
TRBD2,TRBJ2-2,NA,TRBV7-3,CASSDSGSSGELFF,TGTGCCAGCAGCGATAGCGGGAGCTCCGGGGAGCTGTTTTTT
NA,TRBJ2-2,NA,TRBV11-1,CASSLVQGAGELFF,TGTGCCAGCAGCTTAGTACAGGGTGCCGGGGAGCTGTTTTTT